This TCR beta chain derives from a study of cytomegalovirus exposure and HLA in healthy donors (dated by TCRdb to between 2016 and 2019). General notes on the study: An earlier analysis of roughly 500 of the donors reported more than 250 Gb of sequence data and 100 million to 130 million unique TCR beta sequences from approximately 180 million T cells. An early release covering more than 500 HLA-typed donors comprised around 300 gigabases of sequencing data and 85 million to 100 million unique TCR sequences. The genetic ancestry cluster associated with self-reported Caucasian donors included 81% of the 398 genotyped donors. The study was designed to test whether signatures of past pathogen exposure could be identified by cataloging public T cell receptors. The study profiled the T cell repertoires of 500 to 800 subjects by immunosequencing and related them to cytomegalovirus serostatus. Besides the first cohort of around 700 subjects, a separate validation cohort made up of roughly 130 different subjects was used. The study combined high-throughput TCR immunosequencing, statistical association of individual TCRs with disease status, and machine learning to predict cytomegalovirus infection status. A later analysis re-analyzed previously published TCR beta repertoires from 550 to 700 donors and added high-resolution HLA genotyping to study TCR occurrence patterns. In the later analysis, no new phenotypic data were used to find candidate immune exposures; instead, reliance was placed on TCR beta sequences and their occurrence across donors. To decide whether each TCR beta V gene segment behaved as functional or pseudogenic, an earlier analysis of approximately 620 of the donors relied on high-throughput TCR beta sequencing. Donor age, sex, ethnicity and CMV serostatus were compiled alongside the repertoire data. In a later genetic analysis, genome-wide SNP genotypes for about 55% of the 666 donors were used, and that subset was treated as a discovery cohort. All discovery cohort repertoires had been generated using a single sequencing platform. HLA typing covered class I and class II loci at four-digit resolution. The number of donors typed differed by locus, with roughly 620-630 for A, B, C, DRB1 and DQB1, around 560 for DQA1, about 610 for DPA1, and around 450 for DPB1. Four to six DR-DQ haplotypes were handled as single units for association and clustering because linkage in the cohort was strong. Among about 360 genotyped donors of the cohort, an average of 235,054 unique TCR beta nucleotide sequences were sequenced per donor, roughly 18% of them non-productive.

The cohort was made up of approximately 700 healthy bone marrow donors. Cohort members were all nominally healthy when sampled, although unrecorded immune exposures were likely present. The donor was CMV seropositive and was included in the group of approximately 310 seropositive cohort members. A peripheral blood sample was provided by each donor, and peripheral blood mononuclear cells were used for TCR beta sequencing. The Qiagen DNeasy Blood Extraction Kit was used to extract genomic DNA from the blood cell samples. General conclusions and limits of the study: A further reported finding was that TCR beta sequences accurately predicted the HLA-A and HLA-B alleles for most subjects in the first cohort. A later analysis reported that several top co-occurrence clusters appeared linked to parvovirus B19, influenza, CMV and Epstein-Barr virus. Three of the identified cytomegalovirus-associated TCR beta chains were confirmed in vitro to be specific for cytomegalovirus antigens. In a later analysis, the rate of TCR association differed among HLA loci, with DRB1 alleles having the most associated TCRs and HLA-C alleles having the fewest. A later analysis found that HLA-associated TCR beta chains were more clonally expanded and had lower generation probabilities than equally common non-associated chains. Across donors, most TCR sequences were observed very rarely, whereas some public TCRs were present in many individuals. Assigning TCR associations to individual alleles was difficult when HLA alleles, especially DR and DQ, strongly co-occurred. Roughly uniform sequencing depth across donors was assumed in presence/absence analyses, although this assumption may not hold. The earlier analysis of nearly 600 of the donors excluded some 15 rarely observed V segments, including chromosome 9 orphons, because counts were too low. Correlated functional status among segregating V segments might reflect linkage disequilibrium, but an unknown experimental factor could not be ruled out. A later analysis found that most CMV-associated TCR beta chains appeared HLA-restricted, with HLA associations seemingly driven largely by CMV exposure. According to a later genetic analysis, donors in an Asian-associated ancestry cluster had fewer N-insertions in productive TCRs than the roughly 700-donor mean. A total of 150 or so TCR beta chains were listed by the study as associated with cytomegalovirus. V-gene and J-gene trimming of TCR beta chains was associated with a missense DCLRE1C variant in a later genetic analysis, and the association was replicated in an independent cohort. In a later analysis, about 17,000 TCR beta sequences were associated with specific HLA alleles at a false discovery rate of 0.05. It was suggested by the authors that the approach could potentially be generalized to other disease states and immunological phenotypes. Only TCR beta chains were sequenced in this cohort, and the absence of alpha or paired-chain data limited detectable features. Because HLA typing was unavailable for some donors at each locus, only the typed subset was used in association tests. The sequencing pipeline was judged likely to have produced a cluster of highly shared sequence variants as a technical artifact. Broadly in line with IMGT annotations, most TCR beta V segments showed up in productive rearrangements about 90% or about 30% of the time in an earlier analysis of around 600 of the donors. Some IMGT-functional V segments, including TRBV6-2 and TRBV6-3, could not be told apart with the 87-base-pair reads, so those segments were excluded. The only immune exposure information available for the cohort was CMV serostatus. In both the original and validation cohorts, the classifier was reported to diagnose cytomegalovirus status with high specificity and sensitivity.

The receptor library was made with the immunoSEQ multiplex PCR assay. For the multiplex PCR, a mixture combining 60 forward primers for TCR Vbeta segments and 13 reverse primers for TCR Jbeta segments was used. The CDR3 region of rearranged TCR beta genes was amplified from genomic DNA with a multiplex PCR assay. The amplified TCR beta libraries were sequenced on the Illumina HiSeq System as 87-base-pair reads. As for how the authors treated the data: In a later analysis, around 80 million unique TCR beta chains were counted across the 666 repertoires, and about 9.9 million of these chains were shared by at least two donors. A nearest-neighbor algorithm error-corrected the raw reads and collapsed the reads into unique sequences, merging closely related sequences to remove PCR and sequencing errors. To assign V, D and J gene segments, CDR3 sequences were aligned to IMGT reference sequences. Each retained sequence needed at least a six-nucleotide match to both a V gene segment and a J gene segment. A rearrangement was called productive if the CDR3 had no stop codons and remained in frame with V and J, and every other rearrangement was called non-productive. Following IMGT convention, CDR3 was defined as the stretch from the second conserved V-encoded cysteine to the conserved J-encoded phenylalanine. In an earlier analysis of roughly 610 of the donors, sequences lacking an unambiguous match to a single V gene segment were excluded. An earlier analysis of almost 600 of the donors classified V segments as functional when productive rearrangements were above 56.7% and as segregating when the standard deviation between donors was above 5%. To diagnose cytomegalovirus status from the catalog of TCR beta chain sequences, a statistical classification framework was built. In a later analysis, V and J genes were assigned by comparing TCR nucleotide sequences against IMGT/GENE-DB human TR gene sequences. A later analysis assigned CDR3 sequences and most-parsimonious VDJ recombination scenarios with the TCRdist pipeline. A later analysis defined each TCR beta chain by its CDR3 amino acid sequence plus V-gene family, and excluded reads lacking a unique V-gene family. As a way to deal with suspected cross-contamination and a sequencing artifact, a later analysis dropped approximately 570 nucleotide sequences that were highly shared and had low generation probability. A later analysis calculated a clonal expansion index for each public chain from normalized within-repertoire ranks of inferred template counts. Generation probabilities in a later analysis came from a VDJ recombination model fitted to out-of-frame rearrangements, and those results were checked against IGoR. A later analysis scored TCR-TCR, TCR-HLA and TCR-CMV co-occurrence with hypergeometric tests, applying a repertoire-size bias correction to TCR pairs. False discovery rates were estimated in a later analysis by permuting HLA or CMV assignments 20 times. In a later analysis, co-occurring TCRs were grouped using DBSCAN, with TCRdist sequence similarity added in when clustering inside HLA-allele-positive subsets. Co-occurrence clustering excluded repertoires with fewer than 30,000 or more than 120,000 public chains, plus five with anomalous nucleotide sharing. What TCRdb holds here is the immuneACCESS table cut down to in-frame rearrangements. Part of the clones is not present; checked against another copy, under half of the missing clones reflect an unresolved V gene, and the others are unexplained. The D gene and trimming were derived from the DNA, and the V and J assignments and clone size from that table. The sample records some 150,000 clones, roughly 77% of which are singletons. The ten most abundant clones make up roughly 7.1% of the sample.

About this clone: What this receptor recognizes is not known. Base quality data are lacking; no much larger clone is found one base away.

Its CDR3 holds 13 amino acids, cysteine through phenylalanine. The kept DNA is CDR3 alone, 39 bases in frame from the first base. Per the germline V gene, MNHNS is the CDR1 and SASEGT is the CDR2. V is shortened by 3 bases, J by 7 bases, and the region joining them spans 10 bases. The sequenced sample consisted of PBMCs. The V gene is TRBV6-1 and the J gene is TRBJ1-5; 5 matching bases give a weak D call of TRBD1. This receptor was taken from a man younger than 45 in good health and CMV-seropositive. The nucleotide sequence reads as follows: TGTGCCAGCAGTGATCTGAAGGGGCAGCCCCAGCATTTT. Protein translation: CASSDLKGQPQHF.